A selection of T cell receptor beta chains follows, all from one sample in a study of CD8 T cells in ankylosing spondylitis. TCRdb itself ran the 5' RACE reads through MiXCR, one entry per CDR3 protein. The sample consists of just over 350,000 distinct CDR3 sequences, 20% to 25% of them appearing once. The sequenced material came from blood, either unsorted or a sorted T cell fraction (not recorded which). The receptors here all came from a male donor with ankylosing spondylitis or in good health (not recorded which). Each CDR3 is given with its conserved first and last residue. D genes are given only for firm matches. Clone size is shown for a subset of rows, as once, few, many or a class of expanded clone.

v_gene: TRBV9; j_gene: TRBJ2-1; d_gene: NA; abundance: few; CDR3aa: CASSVVSGNEQFF; CDR3nt: TGTGCCAGCAGCGTAGTGTCGGGGAATGAGCAGTTCTTC
v_gene: TRBV7-8; j_gene: TRBJ2-2; d_gene: NA; abundance: NA; CDR3aa: CASSLPSYAGPGELFF; CDR3nt: TGTGCCAGCAGCCTCCCCTCGTATGCAGGCCCCGGGGAGCTGTTTTTT
v_gene: TRBV20-1; j_gene: TRBJ2-7; d_gene: NA; abundance: NA; CDR3aa: CSAPRTAQTYEQYF; CDR3nt: TGCAGTGCTCCCAGGACAGCCCAGACCTACGAGCAGTACTTC
v_gene: TRBV11-2; j_gene: TRBJ2-3; d_gene: TRBD2; abundance: NA; CDR3aa: CASSSLTGGRSDTQYF; CDR3nt: TGTGCCAGCAGCTCCTTAACGGGGGGGCGGTCAGATACGCAGTATTTT
v_gene: TRBV30; j_gene: TRBJ2-3; d_gene: TRBD1; abundance: NA; CDR3aa: CAWSVTGRYLTDTQYF; CDR3nt: TGTGCCTGGAGTGTGACAGGGCGTTACCTCACAGATACGCAGTATTTT
v_gene: TRBV28; j_gene: TRBJ2-1; d_gene: TRBD1; abundance: few; CDR3aa: CASSLVDRSYNEQFF; CDR3nt: TGTGCCAGCAGTCTGGTGGACAGGAGTTACAATGAGCAGTTCTTC
v_gene: TRBV6-5; j_gene: TRBJ2-7; d_gene: TRBD2; abundance: NA; CDR3aa: CASSIQLAGEGEQYF; CDR3nt: TGTGCCAGCAGTATACAGCTAGCGGGGGAGGGCGAGCAGTACTTC
v_gene: TRBV29-1; j_gene: TRBJ1-2; d_gene: NA; abundance: few; CDR3aa: CSVQGHYGYTF; CDR3nt: TGCAGCGTGCAGGGGCACTATGGCTACACCTTC
v_gene: TRBV12-3/TRBV12-4; j_gene: TRBJ2-2; d_gene: NA; abundance: many; CDR3aa: CASSPSIRTNTGELFF; CDR3nt: TGTGCCAGCAGTCCCAGTATTCGGACGAACACCGGGGAGCTGTTTTTT
v_gene: TRBV4-1; j_gene: TRBJ2-3; d_gene: TRBD1; abundance: NA; CDR3aa: CASSGPGQNTDTQYF; CDR3nt: TGCGCCAGCAGCGGCCCGGGACAGAACACAGATACGCAGTATTTT
v_gene: TRBV3-1; j_gene: TRBJ2-1; d_gene: TRBD2; abundance: few; CDR3aa: CASTTKRGERDEQFF; CDR3nt: TGTGCCAGCACCACCAAGCGGGGGGAGAGGGATGAGCAGTTCTTC
v_gene: TRBV6-5; j_gene: TRBJ2-2; d_gene: NA; abundance: few; CDR3aa: CASSYQGGNTGELFF; CDR3nt: TGTGCCAGCAGTTATCAGGGGGGGAACACCGGGGAGCTGTTTTTT
v_gene: TRBV5-1; j_gene: TRBJ2-2; d_gene: TRBD1; abundance: NA; CDR3aa: CASRSPTGRDTGELFF; CDR3nt: TGCGCCAGCAGAAGCCCGACAGGGCGCGACACCGGGGAGCTGTTTTTT
v_gene: TRBV28; j_gene: TRBJ2-1; d_gene: NA; abundance: NA; CDR3aa: CASNNPSSYNEQFF; CDR3nt: TGTGCCAGCAACAACCCTAGCTCCTACAATGAGCAGTTCTTC
v_gene: TRBV20-1; j_gene: TRBJ2-5; d_gene: NA; abundance: NA; CDR3aa: CSVSETPLWEETQYF; CDR3nt: NA
v_gene: TRBV20-1; j_gene: TRBJ2-2; d_gene: NA; abundance: many; CDR3aa: CSARDFAGELFF; CDR3nt: TGCAGTGCTAGAGATTTCGCGGGGGAGCTGTTTTTT
v_gene: TRBV9; j_gene: TRBJ2-7; d_gene: NA; abundance: few; CDR3aa: CASSVGGEPQYEQYF; CDR3nt: TGTGCCAGCAGCGTAGGAGGGGAGCCCCAATACGAGCAGTACTTC
v_gene: TRBV12-3/TRBV12-4; j_gene: TRBJ1-1; d_gene: NA; abundance: NA; CDR3aa: CASSQSATLITEAFF; CDR3nt: TGTGCCAGCAGTCAATCTGCAACCCTTATCACTGAAGCTTTCTTT
v_gene: TRBV29-1; j_gene: TRBJ2-7; d_gene: NA; abundance: few; CDR3aa: CSVVSLSSYEQYF; CDR3nt: TGCAGCGTTGTAAGCTTGAGCTCCTACGAGCAGTACTTC
v_gene: TRBV20-1; j_gene: TRBJ2-5; d_gene: TRBD2; abundance: few; CDR3aa: CSAAAERGGVETQYF; CDR3nt: TGCAGTGCCGCCGCCGAGCGGGGGGGCGTTGAGACCCAGTACTTC
v_gene: TRBV20-1; j_gene: TRBJ2-3; d_gene: NA; abundance: NA; CDR3aa: CSASLGGADTQYF; CDR3nt: TGCAGTGCCAGCCTAGGGGGAGCAGATACGCAGTATTTT
v_gene: TRBV20-1; j_gene: TRBJ2-7; d_gene: NA; abundance: few; CDR3aa: CSARDQWGAGYEQYF; CDR3nt: TGCAGTGCTAGAGATCAGTGGGGGGCTGGCTACGAGCAGTACTTC
v_gene: TRBV5-1; j_gene: TRBJ2-2; d_gene: NA; abundance: few; CDR3aa: CASSLTPSTGELFF; CDR3nt: TGCGCCAGCAGTCTTACTCCCTCCACCGGGGAGCTGTTTTTT
v_gene: TRBV20-1; j_gene: TRBJ2-7; d_gene: TRBD2; abundance: NA; CDR3aa: CSAGGLAAYEQYF; CDR3nt: TGCAGTGCTGGGGGACTAGCGGCGTACGAGCAGTACTTC
v_gene: TRBV9; j_gene: TRBJ1-2; d_gene: NA; abundance: few; CDR3aa: CASSVHSWGNYGYTF; CDR3nt: TGTGCCAGCAGCGTACACTCGTGGGGGAACTATGGCTACACCTTC
v_gene: TRBV27; j_gene: TRBJ2-5; d_gene: NA; abundance: NA; CDR3aa: CASSSVGVQETQYF; CDR3nt: TGTGCCAGCAGTTCTGTAGGGGTCCAAGAGACCCAGTACTTC
v_gene: TRBV15; j_gene: TRBJ2-7; d_gene: NA; abundance: few; CDR3aa: CATSRDHRYEQYF; CDR3nt: TGTGCCACCAGCAGAGATCACAGATACGAGCAGTACTTC
v_gene: TRBV20-1; j_gene: TRBJ2-5; d_gene: NA; abundance: few; CDR3aa: CSAKSLAGDPQETQYF; CDR3nt: TGCAGTGCTAAAAGTTTGGCAGGGGATCCGCAAGAGACCCAGTACTTC
v_gene: TRBV11-2; j_gene: TRBJ2-7; d_gene: TRBD2; abundance: NA; CDR3aa: CASSHQGSGASYEQYF; CDR3nt: TGTGCCAGCAGCCACCAGGGTAGCGGGGCATCCTACGAGCAGTACTTC
v_gene: TRBV30; j_gene: TRBJ2-7; d_gene: TRBD2; abundance: NA; CDR3aa: CAWRGRASYEQYF; CDR3nt: TGTGCCTGGCGCGGGAGGGCGTCCTACGAGCAGTACTTC
v_gene: TRBV20-1; j_gene: TRBJ2-7; d_gene: TRBD1; abundance: NA; CDR3aa: CSARDPGQGGYEQYF; CDR3nt: TGCAGTGCTAGAGACCCGGGACAGGGAGGATACGAGCAGTACTTC
v_gene: TRBV7-2; j_gene: TRBJ2-7; d_gene: NA; abundance: NA; CDR3aa: CASSLVPGDPTYEQYF; CDR3nt: TGTGCCAGCAGCTTAGTTCCCGGAGACCCTACCTACGAGCAGTACTTC
v_gene: TRBV6-2/TRBV6-3; j_gene: TRBJ2-7; d_gene: NA; abundance: few; CDR3aa: CASSFNPVPGYF; CDR3nt: TGTGCCAGCAGTTTTAATCCCGTCCCGGGGTACTTC
v_gene: TRBV10-2; j_gene: TRBJ2-7; d_gene: NA; abundance: NA; CDR3aa: CASSDGGSYEQYF; CDR3nt: TGCGCCAGCAGTGATGGGGGCTCCTACGAGCAGTACTTC
v_gene: TRBV20-1; j_gene: TRBJ2-5; d_gene: NA; abundance: few; CDR3aa: CSVEEPHETQYF; CDR3nt: TGCAGTGTTGAAGAGCCCCACGAGACCCAGTACTTC